Sequencing of this T cell receptor (beta chain) was carried out in a study of shared clonotypes between healthy human individuals (TCRdb year 2020). Broadly, across the study: Three men and two women, aged 18 to 49 years, made up the cohort. For each donor, three plates each were used for CD4 naive and CD4 memory, two plates were used for CD8 naive, and one plate was used for CD8 memory. Between about 0.8 and 8.9 billion PBMCs per donor were obtained by leukapheresis. To estimate repertoire size and how much clonotypes are shared between individuals, the study performed deep sequencing of blood TCR repertoires from about five healthy adults. Different laboratories and diverse techniques were used to prepare libraries and sequence TCR repertoires, to increase sequencing depth and limit assay-specific biases.

This clone occurred once. Its antigen is not yet known. Base qualities are not provided; no much larger clone lies one nucleotide away. General study outcomes and caveats: Because the study included only a small number of donors, the genetic and exposure-history diversity represented was limited. Compared with non-shared clonotypes, clonotypes shared by all four sorted-subset donors had higher generation probabilities. Sampling was restricted to blood, and TCR repertoires in tissue are likely to differ from TCR repertoires in blood. Estimated clonotype richness was generally larger for naive than for memory subsets. Pairwise subsampling led to the expectation that sequencing depth would affect the degree of clonotype sharing among donors. Rarefaction of sorted-subset datasets indicated incomplete sequencing despite the large sequencing depth. When a few donors were compared, the shared fraction of clonotypes was roughly 5% for naive CD4, about 4% for naive CD8, roughly 2.5% for memory CD4, and under 0.5% for memory CD8.

Healthy HIV-negative adults with no recently reported acute infections or vaccinations were included as donors. Every donor was a Caucasian adult living in Nashville, Tennessee, USA. CD4+ T cells were enriched by magnetic negative selection, after which naive cells were positively selected on CD45RA and the negative fraction was taken as the memory subset. Blood was collected by leukapheresis, and PBMCs were isolated by Ficoll-Histopaque density gradient centrifugation and then cryopreserved in liquid nitrogen vapor phase. Analytical flow cytometry was used to check the purity and quantity of every magnetically sorted T cell population. From each sorted fraction, genomic DNA was isolated and quantified by UV absorbance on a Nanodrop 2000c. Using the deep immunoSEQ assay, TCR CDR3 regions were amplified from genomic DNA by multiplex PCR. Extracted genomic DNA from each cell subset was spread evenly across all wells of several immunoSEQ 96-well plates, with each plate serving as a replicate. For sorted subsets, each replicate PCR was loaded with approximately 190 ng genomic DNA, equivalent to about 33,000 T cell genomes. Purified libraries were quantified with a Qubit 3.0 fluorometer, sized on a Bioanalyzer 2100, and re-quantified with the KAPA Library Quantification kit. A separate single-read 150-cycle Illumina NextSeq 550 flow cell was used to sequence each immunoSEQ 96-well plate. Turning to the authors' computational methods: The immunoSEQ output contained only junctional sequences without quality scores, so filtering could not match that applied to full-length reads. Sequences were annotated with PyIR, a Python wrapper for IgBLAST v1.9, and V/J genes and CDR3 were assigned using IMGT germline references. Reads were filtered out if the reads had weak V/J assignments (E-value above 1e-6), no CDR3, stop codons, out-of-frame junctions, or ambiguous translated residues. A V3J clonotype was defined by an identical inferred V gene, J gene, and CDR3 amino acid sequence. Percentage overlap between repertoires was calculated by dividing the number of shared unique clonotypes by the size of the smaller repertoire. Repertoire richness was assessed with RTK rarefaction, the Chao1 estimator, and Recon v2.1 estimates of unobserved clonotypes. Generation probabilities for all TCRbeta clonotypes obtained by the gDNA method from a few donors were computed using OLGA. In its TCRdb copy, this immuneACCESS table keeps in-frame sequences only and misses some clones. Where compared with another copy, unresolved V genes explain less than half of these, and the others have no known cause. That table furnishes V, J and clone size, whereas the DNA furnished D and trimming. Within this sample are some 1,100,000 clones, with around three quarters of them counted one time only. The leading ten clones occupy more than 0.45% of the sample.

The CDR3 has 14 amino acids, counting the end cysteine and phenylalanine. CDR3 DNA only is kept here, 42 bases in frame from base 1. CDR1 is given as MNHNS and CDR2 as SASEGT, both from the germline V gene. V loses 10 bases, J loses 2 bases, and the germline ends lie 16 bases apart. The sample comprised memory CD4+ T cells from PBMCs. This specimen's cell subset or site label, per the study, means: CD45RA-negative fraction. This TCR came from a man younger than 35 in good health. Some clones in this sample may be carry-over from other donors' samples. This sequence uses TRBV6-1 and TRBJ2-3; the D gene lacks a confident call. The DNA is TGTGCCACTCCGCATGGGCTAGACACAGATACGCAGTATTTT. This encodes CATPHGLDTDTQYF.